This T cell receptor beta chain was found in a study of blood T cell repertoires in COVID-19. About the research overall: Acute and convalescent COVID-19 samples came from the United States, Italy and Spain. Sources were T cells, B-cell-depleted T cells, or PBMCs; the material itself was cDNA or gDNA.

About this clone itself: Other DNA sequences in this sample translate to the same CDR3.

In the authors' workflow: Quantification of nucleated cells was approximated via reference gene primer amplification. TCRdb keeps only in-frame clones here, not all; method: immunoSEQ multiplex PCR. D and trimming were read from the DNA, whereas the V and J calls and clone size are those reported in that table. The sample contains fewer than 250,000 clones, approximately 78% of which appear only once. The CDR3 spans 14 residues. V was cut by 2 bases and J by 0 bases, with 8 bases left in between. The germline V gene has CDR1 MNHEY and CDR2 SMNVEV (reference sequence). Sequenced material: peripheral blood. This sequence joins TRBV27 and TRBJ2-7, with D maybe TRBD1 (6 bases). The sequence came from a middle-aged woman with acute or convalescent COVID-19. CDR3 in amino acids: CASSLQGPSYEQYF. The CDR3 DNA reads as TGTGCCAGCAGTTTACAGGGGCCCTCCTACGAGCAGTACTTC.